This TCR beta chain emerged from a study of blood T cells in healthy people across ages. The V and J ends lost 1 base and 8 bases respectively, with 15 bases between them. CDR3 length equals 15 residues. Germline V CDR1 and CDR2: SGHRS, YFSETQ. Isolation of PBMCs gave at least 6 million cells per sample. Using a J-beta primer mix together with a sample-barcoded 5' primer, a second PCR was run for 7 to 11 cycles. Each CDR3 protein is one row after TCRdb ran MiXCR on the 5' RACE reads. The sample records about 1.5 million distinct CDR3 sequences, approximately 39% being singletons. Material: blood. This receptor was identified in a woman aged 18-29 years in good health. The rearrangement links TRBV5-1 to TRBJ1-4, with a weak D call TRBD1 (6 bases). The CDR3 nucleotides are TGCGCCAGCAGCTTGTCAGGGGCGTCTGAGGAAAAACTGTTTTTT. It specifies CASSLSGASEEKLFF.